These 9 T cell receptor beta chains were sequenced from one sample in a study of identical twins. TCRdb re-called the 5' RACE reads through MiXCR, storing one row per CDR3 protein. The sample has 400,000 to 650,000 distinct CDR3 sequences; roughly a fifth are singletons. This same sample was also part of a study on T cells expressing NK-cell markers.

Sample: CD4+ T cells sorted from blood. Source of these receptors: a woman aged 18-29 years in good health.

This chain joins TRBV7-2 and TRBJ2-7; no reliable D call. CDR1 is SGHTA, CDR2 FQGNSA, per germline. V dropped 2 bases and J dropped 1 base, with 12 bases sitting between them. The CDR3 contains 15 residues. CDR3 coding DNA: TGTGCCAGCAGCTTACATCGTATCAGGTCCTACGAGCAGTACTTC. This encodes CASSLHRIRSYEQYF.

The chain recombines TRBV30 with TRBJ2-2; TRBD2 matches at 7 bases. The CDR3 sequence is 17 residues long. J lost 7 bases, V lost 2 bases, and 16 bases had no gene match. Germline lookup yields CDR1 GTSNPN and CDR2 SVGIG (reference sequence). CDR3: CAWSTGLVVGRSGELFF. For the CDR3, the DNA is TGTGCCTGGAGTACCGGACTAGTAGTGGGAAGGAGCGGGGAGCTGTTTTTT. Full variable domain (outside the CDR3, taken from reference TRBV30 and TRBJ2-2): SQTIHQWPATLVQPVGSPLSLECTVEGTSNPNLYWYRQAAGRGLQLLFYSVGIGQISSEVPQNLSASRPQDRQFILSSKKLLLSDSGFYLCAWSTGLVVGRSGELFFGEGSRLTVL.

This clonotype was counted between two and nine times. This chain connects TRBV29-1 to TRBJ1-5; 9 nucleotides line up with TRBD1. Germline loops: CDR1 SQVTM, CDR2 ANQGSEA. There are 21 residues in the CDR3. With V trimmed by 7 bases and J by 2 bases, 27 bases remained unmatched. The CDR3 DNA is TGCAGCGCCCCCGGGGACAGGGTAAGTGTTAAATCATGGAGCCGCAATCAGCCCCAGCATTTT. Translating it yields CSAPGDRVSVKSWSRNQPQHF.

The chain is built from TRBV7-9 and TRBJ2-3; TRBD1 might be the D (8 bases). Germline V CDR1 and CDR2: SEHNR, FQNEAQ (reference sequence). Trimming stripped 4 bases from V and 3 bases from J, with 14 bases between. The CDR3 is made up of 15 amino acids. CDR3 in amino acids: CASSSTGGGTDTQYF. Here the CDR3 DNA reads TGTGCCAGCAGCTCAACAGGGGGAGGGACAGATACGCAGTATTTT.

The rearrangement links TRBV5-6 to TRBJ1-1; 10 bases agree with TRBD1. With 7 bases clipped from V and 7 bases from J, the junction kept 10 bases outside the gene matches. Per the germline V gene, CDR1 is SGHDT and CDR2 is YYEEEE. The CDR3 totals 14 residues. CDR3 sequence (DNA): TGTGCCAGCGCGGACAGGGGGACGGAGGGTGAAGCTTTCTTT. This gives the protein CASADRGTEGEAFF.

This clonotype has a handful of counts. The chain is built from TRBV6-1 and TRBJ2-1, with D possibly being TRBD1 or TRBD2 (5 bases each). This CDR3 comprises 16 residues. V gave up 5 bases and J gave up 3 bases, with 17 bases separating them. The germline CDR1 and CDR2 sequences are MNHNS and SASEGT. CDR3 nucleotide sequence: TGTGCCAGCAGTCCATCTTGGGGGATGGGCTACAATGAGCAGTTCTTC. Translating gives CASSPSWGMGYNEQFF.

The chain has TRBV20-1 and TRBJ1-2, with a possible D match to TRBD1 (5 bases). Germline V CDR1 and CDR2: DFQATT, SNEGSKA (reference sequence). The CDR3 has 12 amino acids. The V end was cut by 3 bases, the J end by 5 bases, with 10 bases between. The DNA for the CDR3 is TGCAGTGCTAGTTCCACAGGTTATGGCTACACCTTC. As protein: CSASSTGYGYTF.

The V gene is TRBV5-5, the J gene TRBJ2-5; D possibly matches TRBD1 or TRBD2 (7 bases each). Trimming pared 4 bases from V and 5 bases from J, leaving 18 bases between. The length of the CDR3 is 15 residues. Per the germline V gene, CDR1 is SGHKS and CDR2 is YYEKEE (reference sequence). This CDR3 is CASSSRPRGGETQYF. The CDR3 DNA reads TGTGCCAGCAGCAGCCGCCCCAGGGGGGGGGAGACCCAGTACTTC.

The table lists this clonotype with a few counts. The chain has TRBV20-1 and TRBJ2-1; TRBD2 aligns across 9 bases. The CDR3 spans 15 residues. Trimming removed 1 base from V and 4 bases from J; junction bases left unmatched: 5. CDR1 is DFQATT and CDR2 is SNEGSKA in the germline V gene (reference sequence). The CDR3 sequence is CSARVGTSTYNEQFF. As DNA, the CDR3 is TGCAGTGCTAGAGTTGGGACTAGCACTTACAATGAGCAGTTCTTC.